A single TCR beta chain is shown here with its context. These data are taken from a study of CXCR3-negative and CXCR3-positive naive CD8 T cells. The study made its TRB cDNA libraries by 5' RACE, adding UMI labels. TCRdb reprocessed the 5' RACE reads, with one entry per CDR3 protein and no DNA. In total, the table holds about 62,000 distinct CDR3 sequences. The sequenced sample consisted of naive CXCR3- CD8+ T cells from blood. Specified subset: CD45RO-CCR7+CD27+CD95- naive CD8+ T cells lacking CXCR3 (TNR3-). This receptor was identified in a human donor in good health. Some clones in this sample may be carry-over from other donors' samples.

This CDR3 reads CASSPSLAGGPLPNEQFF. The gene calls are TRBV3-1 and TRBJ2-1; TCRdb calls TRBD2, which cannot be checked without DNA. This CDR3 contains 18 residues. Germline-derived CDR1 and CDR2 are LGHDT and YNNKEL (reference sequence).